This entry describes one T cell receptor (beta chain). Its specificity is not known. This sample was taken from a study of graft-versus-host responses after intestinal transplantation. The overall study: Recipients uniformly received anti-thymocyte globulin induction, followed by tacrolimus and steroids for approximately 3 years. Study-level findings and limits: Researchers found peak circulating GvH clone levels linked to early post-transplant HvG declines. GvH clones were found in recipient marrow; some appeared first in ileum or blood.

The repertoire was sequenced with immunoSEQ multiplex PCR; TCRdb's copy has only in-frame clones and lacks some. The table shows 20,000 to 25,000 clones, with around 82% occurring only once. The specimen comprised unstimulated CD8+ T cells sorted from spleen or lymph node cells, sampled before transplant. The clonotype was recovered from a human donor who was the organ donor for an intestinal transplant.

CDR3 coding DNA: TGCGCCAGCAGCTTAGCTGACACTGCCCCTTCGTACGAGCAGTACTTC. The encoded protein is CASSLADTAPSYEQYF. The gene calls are TRBV5-1 and TRBJ2-7; D unresolved. The CDR3 spans 16 residues. Trimming removed 2 bases at V and 4 bases at J, with 19 bases between. Germline loops: CDR1 SGHRS, CDR2 YFSETQ.